This entry concerns a single TCR beta chain. Trimming removed 0 bases from V and 4 bases from J; junction bases left unmatched: 12. The germline V gene encodes CDR1 MGHRA and CDR2 YSYEKL. The CDR3 loop spans 17 amino acids. The data originate from a study of technical replicates of blood from a handful of donors. Generated by immunoSEQ multiplex PCR, the TCRdb table keeps only in-frame clones and is missing some. This sample yields 80,000 to 85,000 clones, of which 89% are seen a single time; under 0.5% belongs to the top ten. The receptor's source is a human donor in good health. The chain is built from TRBV4-1 and TRBJ2-7; 7 nucleotides align to TRBD2. Material for sequencing was T cells isolated from PBMCs. Written as DNA, the CDR3 is TGCGCCAGCAGCCAAGAGGTTTTTGGGGGGGGAATGTACGAGCAGTACTTC. Its protein product is CASSQEVFGGGMYEQYF.